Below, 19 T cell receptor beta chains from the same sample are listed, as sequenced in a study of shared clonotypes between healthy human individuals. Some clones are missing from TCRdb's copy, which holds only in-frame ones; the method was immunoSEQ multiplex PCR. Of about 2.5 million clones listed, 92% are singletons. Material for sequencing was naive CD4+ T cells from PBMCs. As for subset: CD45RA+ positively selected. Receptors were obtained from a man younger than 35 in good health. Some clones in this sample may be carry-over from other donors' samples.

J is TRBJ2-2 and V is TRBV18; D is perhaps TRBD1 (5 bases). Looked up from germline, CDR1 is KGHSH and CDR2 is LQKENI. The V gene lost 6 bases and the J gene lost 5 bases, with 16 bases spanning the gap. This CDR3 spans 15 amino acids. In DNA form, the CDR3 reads TGTGCCAGCTCCGTCCTCCAGGGAAGGACCGGGGAGCTGTTTTTT. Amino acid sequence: CASSVLQGRTGELFF.

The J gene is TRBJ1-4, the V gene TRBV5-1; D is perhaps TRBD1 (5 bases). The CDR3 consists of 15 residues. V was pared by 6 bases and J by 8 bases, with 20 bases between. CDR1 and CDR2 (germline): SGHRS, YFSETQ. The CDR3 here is CASNSGAGPWEKLFF. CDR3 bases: TGCGCCAGCAACTCTGGGGCAGGGCCCTGGGAAAAACTGTTTTTT. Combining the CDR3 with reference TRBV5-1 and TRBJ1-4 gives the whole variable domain KAGVTQTPRYLIKTRGQQVTLSCSPISGHRSVSWYQQTPGQGLQFLFEYFSETQRNKGNFPGRFSGRQFSNSRSEMNVSTLELGDSALYLCASNSGAGPWEKLFFGSGTQLSVL.

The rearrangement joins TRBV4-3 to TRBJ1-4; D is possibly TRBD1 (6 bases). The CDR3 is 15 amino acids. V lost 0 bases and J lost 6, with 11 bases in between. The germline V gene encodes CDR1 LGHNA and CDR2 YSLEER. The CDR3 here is CASSQDGAGDEKLFF. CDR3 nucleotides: TGCGCCAGCAGCCAAGATGGGGCAGGGGATGAAAAACTGTTTTTT.

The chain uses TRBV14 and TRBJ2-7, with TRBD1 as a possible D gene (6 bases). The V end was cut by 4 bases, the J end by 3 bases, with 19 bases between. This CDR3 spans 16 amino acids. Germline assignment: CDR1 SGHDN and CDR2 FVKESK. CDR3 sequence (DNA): TGTGCCAGCAGCCCTTCAGGGGTGCCCGCATACTACGAGCAGTACTTC. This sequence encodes CASSPSGVPAYYEQYF.

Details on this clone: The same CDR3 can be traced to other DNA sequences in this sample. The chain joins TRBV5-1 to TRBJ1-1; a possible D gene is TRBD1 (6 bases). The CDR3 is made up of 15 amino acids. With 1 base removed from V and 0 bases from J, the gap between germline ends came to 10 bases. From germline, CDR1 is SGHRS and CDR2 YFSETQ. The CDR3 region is CASSLTTGMNTEAFF. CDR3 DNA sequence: TGCGCCAGCAGCTTGACAACAGGGATGAACACTGAAGCTTTCTTT.

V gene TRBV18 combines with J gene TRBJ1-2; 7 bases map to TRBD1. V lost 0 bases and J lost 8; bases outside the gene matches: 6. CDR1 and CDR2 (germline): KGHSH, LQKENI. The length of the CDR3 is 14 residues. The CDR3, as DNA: TGTGCCAGCTCACCACCGACAGGGTCGGAGGGCTACACCTTC. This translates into CASSPPTGSEGYTF.

The CDR3 DNA reads as TGTGCCAGCAGCTTAGGAGTCAGGACAGGGAACTACGAGCAGTACTTC. As protein: CASSLGVRTGNYEQYF. The V and J genes are TRBV7-9 and TRBJ2-7; 8 positions agree with TRBD1. The CDR3 contains 16 residues. From germline, CDR1 is SEHNR and CDR2 FQNEAQ (reference sequence). Trimming took 1 base from V and 3 from J; bases not matched to a gene: 8.

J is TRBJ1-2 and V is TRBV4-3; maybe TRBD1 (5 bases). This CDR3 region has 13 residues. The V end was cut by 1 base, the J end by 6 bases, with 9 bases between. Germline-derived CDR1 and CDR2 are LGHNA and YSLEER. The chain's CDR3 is CASSQVPGDGYTF. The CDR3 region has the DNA TGCGCCAGCAGCCAAGTTCCGGGGGATGGCTACACCTTC.

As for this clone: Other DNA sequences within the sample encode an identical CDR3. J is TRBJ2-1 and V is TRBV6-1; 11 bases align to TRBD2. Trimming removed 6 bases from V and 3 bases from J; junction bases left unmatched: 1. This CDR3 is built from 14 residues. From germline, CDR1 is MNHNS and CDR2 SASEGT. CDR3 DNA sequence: TGTGCCAGCAGGACTAGCGGGATCTACAATGAGCAGTTCTTC. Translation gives CASRTSGIYNEQFF.

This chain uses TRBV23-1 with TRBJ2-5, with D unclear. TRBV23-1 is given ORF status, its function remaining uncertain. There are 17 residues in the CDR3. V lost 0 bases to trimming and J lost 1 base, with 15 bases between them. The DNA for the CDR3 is TGCGCCAGCAGTCAATCAAACCCCAGCGTGGGCCAAGAGACCCAGTACTTC. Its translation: CASSQSNPSVGQETQYF.

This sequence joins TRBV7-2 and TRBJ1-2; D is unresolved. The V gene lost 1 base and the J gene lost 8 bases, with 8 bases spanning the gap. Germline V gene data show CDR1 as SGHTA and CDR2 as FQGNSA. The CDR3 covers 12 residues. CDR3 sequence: CASSLGVVGYTF. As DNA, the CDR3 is TGTGCCAGCAGCTTAGGCGTCGTGGGCTACACCTTC. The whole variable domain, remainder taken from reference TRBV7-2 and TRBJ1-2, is GAGVSQSPSNKVTEKGKDVELRCDPISGHTALYWYRQSLGQGLEFLIYFQGNSAPDKSGLPSDRFSAERTGGSVSTLTIQRTQQEDSAVYLCASSLGVVGYTFGSGTRLTVV.

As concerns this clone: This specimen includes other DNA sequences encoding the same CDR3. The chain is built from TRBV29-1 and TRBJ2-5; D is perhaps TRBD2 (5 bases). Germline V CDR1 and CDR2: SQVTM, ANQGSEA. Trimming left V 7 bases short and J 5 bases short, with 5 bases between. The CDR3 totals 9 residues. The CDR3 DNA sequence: TGCAGCGCGGGGGAGACCCAGTACTTC. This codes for CSAGETQYF.

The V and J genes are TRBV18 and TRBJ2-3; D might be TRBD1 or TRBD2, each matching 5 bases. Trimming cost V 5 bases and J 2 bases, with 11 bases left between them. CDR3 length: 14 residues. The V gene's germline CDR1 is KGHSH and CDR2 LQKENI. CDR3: CASSSSGATDTQYF. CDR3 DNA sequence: TGTGCCAGCTCATCCTCCGGGGCCACAGATACGCAGTATTTT.

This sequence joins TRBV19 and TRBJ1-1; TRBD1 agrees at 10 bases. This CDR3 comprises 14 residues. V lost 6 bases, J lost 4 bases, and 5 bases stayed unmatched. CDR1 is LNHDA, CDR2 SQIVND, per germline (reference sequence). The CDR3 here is CASRRDRGVTEAFF. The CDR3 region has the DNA TGTGCCAGTAGGAGGGACAGGGGAGTCACTGAAGCTTTCTTT. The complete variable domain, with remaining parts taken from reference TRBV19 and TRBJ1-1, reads DGGITQSPKYLFRKEGQNVTLSCEQNLNHDAMYWYRQDPGQGLRLIYYSQIVNDFQKGDIAEGYSVSREKKESFPLTVTSAQKNPTAFYLCASRRDRGVTEAFFGQGTRLTVV.

This CDR3 reads CASSADSGNTIYF. The CDR3, as DNA: TGTGCCAGCTCGGCGGACAGTGGAAACACCATATATTTT. The chain links TRBV18 to TRBJ1-3, with D tentatively TRBD1 (6 bases). This CDR3 is 13 amino acids long. Per the germline V gene, CDR1 is KGHSH and CDR2 is LQKENI. V lost 6 bases and J lost 3, with 9 bases in between.

CDR3 residues: CASSWRGNTEAFF. CDR3 sequence (DNA): TGTGCCAGCAGTTGGAGGGGGAACACTGAAGCTTTCTTT. V and J are TRBV6-5 and TRBJ1-1; a weak D match, TRBD1 (5 bases). Germline-derived CDR1 and CDR2 are MNHEY and SVGAGI. The CDR3 runs to 13 residues. V lost 4 bases and J lost 1, with 7 bases in between.

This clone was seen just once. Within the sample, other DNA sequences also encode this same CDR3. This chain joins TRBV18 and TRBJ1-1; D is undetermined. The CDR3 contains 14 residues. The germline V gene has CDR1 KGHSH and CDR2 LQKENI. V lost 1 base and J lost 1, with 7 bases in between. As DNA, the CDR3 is TGTGCCAGCTCACCACTAACGGGGAACACTGAAGCTTTCTTT. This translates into CASSPLTGNTEAFF.

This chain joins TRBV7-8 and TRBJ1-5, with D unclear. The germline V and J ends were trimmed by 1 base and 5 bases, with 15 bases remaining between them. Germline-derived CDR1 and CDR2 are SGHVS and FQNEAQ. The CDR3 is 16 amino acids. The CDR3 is CASSLGRPEPYQPQHF. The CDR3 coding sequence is TGTGCCAGCAGCTTAGGTAGGCCGGAACCCTATCAGCCCCAGCATTTT.

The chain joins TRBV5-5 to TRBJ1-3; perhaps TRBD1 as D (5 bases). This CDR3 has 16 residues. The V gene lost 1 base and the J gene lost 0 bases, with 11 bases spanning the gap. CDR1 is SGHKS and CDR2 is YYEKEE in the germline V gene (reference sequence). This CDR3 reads CASSLWGSGSGNTIYF. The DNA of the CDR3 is TGTGCCAGCAGCTTGTGGGGCAGCGGCTCTGGAAACACCATATATTTT.